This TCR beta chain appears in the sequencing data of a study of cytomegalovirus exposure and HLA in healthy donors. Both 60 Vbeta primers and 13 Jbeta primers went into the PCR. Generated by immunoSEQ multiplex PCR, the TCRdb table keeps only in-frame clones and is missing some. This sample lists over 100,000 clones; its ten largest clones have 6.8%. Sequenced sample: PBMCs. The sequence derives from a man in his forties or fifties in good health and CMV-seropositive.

The CDR3 bases are TGTGCCAGCAGTGAATTTGGCGAGACCCAGTACTTC. Its protein product is CASSEFGETQYF. The chain carries TRBV6-1 and TRBJ2-5, with unresolved D. V was cut by 2 bases and J by 5 bases, with 6 bases left in between. Per the germline V gene, CDR1 is MNHNS and CDR2 is SASEGT. This CDR3 comprises 12 residues.